This TCR beta chain was obtained from a study of CD8 T cells in ankylosing spondylitis. This clonotype was detected ten times or more. Quantitative 5'-RACE with molecular barcodes was used to make the TCR beta libraries. One entry per CDR3 protein results from TCRdb running MiXCR on the 5' RACE reads. The sample lists about 130,000 distinct CDR3 sequences, 6% to 8% occurring once. The receptor comes from a female donor with ankylosing spondylitis or in good health (not recorded which). Sequences were obtained from blood, either unsorted or a sorted T cell fraction (not recorded which).

CDR3 bases: TGCGCCAGCAGCCAAGATCTAAGGACAGGGGCGGGAAAACTGTTTTTT. The encoded protein is CASSQDLRTGAGKLFF. The chain employs TRBV4-3 and TRBJ1-4; 9 bases agree with TRBD1. The CDR3 has 16 amino acids. The trim removed 0 bases at V and 10 bases at J, leaving 9 bases unmatched. Germline CDR1 is LGHNA and CDR2 is YSLEER.